Reported below is one T cell receptor (beta chain). Its antigen remains unidentified. These data are taken from a study of memory CD4+ T cells and cytomegalovirus serostatus. Single viable CD3+CD4+CD8-CD45RO+ cells were sorted as the memory CD4+ T cells. Study-wide findings and caveats: About two fifths of the roughly 150 known CMV-associated TCRbeta sequences appeared in CD4+ memory.

Here immunoSEQ multiplex PCR was the method, and the copy in TCRdb shows in-frame clones only, minus some. The repertoire consists of 25,000 to 30,000 clones, with around 75% occurring once and the leading ten covering approximately 1%. Specimen: memory CD4+ T cells from blood. The TCR sequence derives from an adult in good health and CMV-seronegative.

CDR3 sequence: CASSIASGSYEQYF. Written as DNA, the CDR3 is TGTGCCAGTAGTATAGCTAGCGGATCCTACGAGCAGTACTTC. V gene TRBV19 combines with J gene TRBJ2-7; the match to TRBD2 covers 7 bases. With 1 base clipped from V and 1 base from J, the junction kept 1 base outside the gene matches. This CDR3 region has 14 residues. Germline CDR1 and CDR2: LNHDA and SQIVND (reference sequence).